This T cell receptor beta chain was sequenced during a study of T cell responses to AZD1222 COVID-19 vaccine (dated by TCRdb to 2020 to 2022). In the study overall: TCR sequencing covered 230 or so trial participants: 207 given two doses of AZD1222 and 26 given two doses of MenACWY control vaccine. Trial participants were enrolled into age subgroups of 18-55, 56-69 and 70-plus years, which contained 148, 28 and 57 TCR-sequenced participants, respectively.

Study-wide conclusions, independent of this receptor: Reportedly, almost half of the unique spike-specific TCRs recognized epitopes lying outside the regions that are mutated in the B.1.351 and B.1.1.7 variants. A significant rise in spike-specific TCR breadth and depth was observed after two AZD1222 doses relative to day 0 and relative to MenACWY recipients. Because no day 14 peak-response samples were available, repertoires were characterized only after the peak T cell response. Conclusions about previously exposed vaccinees were limited because only six AZD1222 recipients were SARS-CoV-2 seropositive at baseline. In the small 56-69-year group, the increase in depth fell short of significance, most likely because of low power. The vaccine-associated CD4 TCRs covered the entire spike protein, and the dominant responses fell in regions 160-218 and 743-854. Participants were mostly white British and included more females than males, and it was suggested by the authors that clonal diversity may have been underestimated.

The germline V gene encodes CDR1 SGHTA and CDR2 FQGNSA. V is pared back by 5 bases and J by 5 bases, with 18 bases lying between the germline termini. The cysteine opens and the phenylalanine closes a CDR3 of 16 amino acids. Just CDR3 DNA is preserved here, 48 bases in frame from base 1. The CDR3 regions of human TCRbeta chains were analyzed by immunosequencing. The original methods were these. TCRs in the repertoires were matched against a reference library of SARS-CoV-2-specific TCRs that had been generated with the MIRA antigen-specificity platform. Breadth was defined as the fraction of unique TCRs that were SARS-CoV-2-associated, and depth was defined as the fraction of total T cells that were SARS-CoV-2-associated. Using the MIRA data, each spike-specific TCR was mapped to the spike region that the TCR reacts to and placed in a CD4 or CD8 class. Log10-transformed breadth and depth values were compared by one-way ANOVA with Sidak's multiple comparisons tests. This immuneACCESS table, as held by TCRdb, lists in-frame sequences with V and J called but not all clones. Of the missing ones, under half trace to an unresolved V gene in checked studies; the others have no known cause. That table is the source of V, J and clone size, and D and trimming were worked out from the DNA. Across this sample there are just under 150,000 clones, with roughly 86% seen only once. Jointly, the top ten make up around 5% of the sample.

The sample's time point, from its label and the paper: about 28 days (+/-7) after the second vaccine dose. AZD1222 recipients given second doses at about 4 weeks or at about 12 weeks were pooled, since spike-specific TCR depth and breadth were not found to differ between the two schedules. Vaccinee samples came from UK trials COV001 and COV002, including a single-blind randomized controlled phase 2/3 trial of AZD1222 (ChAdOx1 nCoV-19) in healthy adults. For TCRbeta chain sequencing, PBMC samples were collected from trial participants at day 0 and at day 28 after the second dose. Concerning this clone itself: Its specific antigen is unknown. The input lacks base qualities; no much larger clone sits a single base away.

This receptor was obtained from an adult who received the AZD1222 COVID-19 vaccine. Specimen: peripheral blood, collected 28 days after the second AZD1222 dose. The sequence is built from TRBV7-2 and TRBJ2-2; the D gene may be TRBD1 or TRBD2, since each aligns over 9 bases. The CDR3 has the sequence CASSEASGTGTGELFF. DNA sequence: TGTGCCAGCAGCGAAGCTAGCGGGACAGGGACCGGGGAGCTGTTTTTT.